The rows below give T cell receptor beta chains drawn from one sample of a study of cytomegalovirus exposure and HLA in healthy donors. Using immunoSEQ multiplex PCR, the repertoire was profiled, and TCRdb retains in-frame clones only, with some absent. This sample yields some 110,000 clones, of which under 85% are seen a single time; roughly 1.2% belongs to the top ten. The material sequenced was PBMCs. The receptors originated from a man aged 30 to 45 in good health and CMV-seronegative. Both conserved end residues are part of each CDR3. The D gene is left open where the match is weak. Size values are once, few and many counts, or a class for expanded clones, and some rows have none.

clone size,D gene,J gene,V gene,CDR3 protein,CDR3 DNA
few,TRBD1,TRBJ2-2,TRBV9,CASSVGQGVDTGELFF,TGTGCCAGCAGCGTGGGACAGGGAGTTGACACCGGGGAGCTGTTTTTT
-,TRBD2,TRBJ2-1,TRBV28,CAIEREPNNEQFF,TGTGCCATAGAGCGGGAGCCAAACAATGAGCAGTTCTTC
-,TRBD1,TRBJ2-4,TRBV4-1,CASSQDHRTGCFDIQYF,TGCGCCAGCAGCCAAGATCATAGGACAGGGTGCTTTGACATTCAGTACTTC
-,-,TRBJ2-7,TRBV7-8,CASSPEGQVYEQYF,TGTGCCAGCAGCCCAGAAGGACAAGTCTACGAGCAGTACTTC
-,-,TRBJ2-7,TRBV29-1,CSCFFAASYEQYF,TGCAGCTGCTTTTTTGCGGCCTCCTACGAGCAGTACTTC
once,-,TRBJ2-1,TRBV30,CAWSSGANEQFF,TGTGCCTGGAGCTCGGGAGCCAATGAGCAGTTCTTC
-,TRBD1,TRBJ2-1,TRBV4-1,CASSQVTGSSYNEQFF,TGCGCCAGCAGCCAAGTGACAGGGTCCTCCTACAATGAGCAGTTCTTC
-,-,TRBJ1-4,TRBV11-2,CASSLGVSGNEKLFF,TGTGCCAGCAGCTTGGGAGTGTCGGGGAATGAAAAACTGTTTTTT
-,TRBD2,TRBJ2-1,TRBV4-1,CASSQDSGRQFF,TGCGCCAGCAGCCAAGATAGCGGGAGGCAGTTCTTC
-,-,TRBJ2-7,TRBV27,CASSIRGGLPYEQYF,TGTGCCAGCAGCATTAGGGGGGGACTACCCTACGAGCAGTACTTC
-,-,TRBJ1-4,TRBV6-5,CASSSVEEKLFF,TGTGCCAGCAGTTCCGTTGAGGAAAAACTGTTTTTT
-,TRBD1,TRBJ1-1,TRBV11-2,CASSSLQGAATEAFF,TGTGCCAGCAGCTCGTTACAGGGGGCTGCCACTGAAGCTTTCTTT
-,TRBD2,TRBJ2-3,TRBV5-1,CASSPAGFSGGADTQYF,TGCGCCAGCAGCCCGGCGGGCTTTAGCGGGGGGGCAGATACGCAGTATTTT
-,-,TRBJ1-4,TRBV19,CASNTRGATNEKLFF,TGTGCCAGTAACACGCGGGGTGCAACTAATGAAAAACTGTTTTTT
-,TRBD1,TRBJ2-7,TRBV28,CASSSLLGSGQGIYEQYF,TGTGCCAGCAGTAGCCTCCTTGGGTCGGGACAGGGGATCTACGAGCAGTACTTC
few,TRBD1,TRBJ2-1,TRBV18,CASSPMTGGASDEQFF,TGTGCCAGCTCACCGATGACAGGGGGCGCGAGCGATGAGCAGTTCTTC
-,-,TRBJ2-1,TRBV4-3,CASSQDGSSYNEQFF,TGCGCCAGCAGCCAAGACGGGAGCTCCTACAATGAGCAGTTCTTC
few,-,TRBJ1-2,TRBV6-5,CASSYSPGNGHGYTF,TGTGCCAGCAGTTACTCCCCAGGAAACGGTCATGGCTACACCTTC
-,-,TRBJ2-2,TRBV6-6,CASSYNRNTGELFF,TGTGCCAGCAGTTACAATAGAAACACCGGGGAGCTGTTTTTT
-,-,TRBJ1-2,TRBV9,CASSAHPAQDGYGYTF,TGTGCCAGCAGCGCGCACCCGGCACAGGATGGCTATGGCTACACCTTC
-,-,TRBJ1-2,TRBV19,CASSPTTVQDGYTF,TGTGCCAGTAGCCCGACGACAGTACAAGATGGCTACACCTTC
once,TRBD1,TRBJ2-4,TRBV9,CASSEGQGTKNIQYF,TGTGCCAGCAGCGAGGGACAGGGGACCAAAAACATTCAGTACTTC
-,TRBD2,TRBJ2-7,TRBV10-3,CAISKGAGAPYEQYF,TGTGCCATCAGTAAAGGAGCGGGAGCTCCCTACGAGCAGTACTTC